These T cell receptor beta chains were read from a single sample in a study of blood T cell repertoires in COVID-19. Profiling relied on immunoSEQ multiplex PCR, and the TCRdb table lists in-frame clones only, not all of them. The data hold 180,000 or so clones, with about 89% observed a single time. Sequencing input: peripheral blood. These TCRs come from a man aged 40-49 years with acute or convalescent COVID-19. Both conserved end residues are part of each CDR3. D genes are given only for firm matches. Clone size is given for some rows only: seen once, a few or many times, or a class if the clone is expanded.

>TRBJ2-1|TRBV7-3|-|TRBD1
CASSLLFQGEKNEQFF
TGTGCCAGCAGCTTATTATTCCAGGGGGAAAAAAATGAGCAGTTCTTC
>TRBJ1-1|TRBV29-1|-|TRBD1
CSVERQGGVTEAFF
TGCAGCGTCGAACGACAGGGGGGGGTCACTGAAGCTTTCTTT
>TRBJ2-7|TRBV20-1|few|-
CSASREALSYEQYF
TGCAGTGCTAGTAGAGAAGCCCTCTCCTACGAGCAGTACTTC
>TRBJ1-1|TRBV5-1|-|-
CASSYDGGNTEAFF
TGCGCCAGCAGTTACGACGGGGGTAACACTGAAGCTTTCTTT
>TRBJ1-5|TRBV10-2|once|-
CASGRQVDQPQHF
TGCGCCAGCGGTCGACAAGTCGATCAGCCCCAGCATTTT
>TRBJ1-2|TRBV2|-|-
CASSAQVDGYTF
TGTGCCAGCAGTGCTCAGGTAGACGGCTACACCTTC
>TRBJ1-2|TRBV2|-|TRBD1
CASRTGVGYGYTF
TGTGCCAGCAGGACAGGGGTAGGCTATGGCTACACCTTC
>TRBJ1-2|TRBV5-1|-|-
CASSLARTQGNNGYTF
TGCGCCAGCAGCTTGGCCAGGACTCAGGGGAATAATGGCTACACCTTC
>TRBJ2-3|TRBV7-9|-|TRBD2
CASSPSGGPDTQYF
TGTGCCAGCAGCCCCTCGGGAGGCCCAGATACGCAGTATTTT
>TRBJ1-6|TRBV6-6|-|-
CASSLRRMRVISPLHF
TGTGCCAGCAGTTTAAGGCGTATGAGGGTAATTTCACCCCTCCACTTT
>TRBJ2-7|TRBV13|-|TRBD1
CASSFRQGLAYEQYF
TGTGCCAGCAGCTTCCGACAGGGATTGGCCTACGAGCAGTACTTC
>TRBJ2-5|TRBV7-2|-|TRBD2
CASSMGLAAGAETQYF
TGTGCCAGCAGTATGGGACTAGCAGCAGGGGCAGAGACCCAGTACTTC
>TRBJ2-1|TRBV29-1|-|-
CSVGDGYYNEQFF
TGCAGCGTTGGTGACGGGTACTACAATGAGCAGTTCTTC
>TRBJ2-1|TRBV19|-|-
CASSIQGSYNEQFF
TGTGCCAGTAGTATTCAGGGCTCCTACAATGAGCAGTTCTTC
>TRBJ1-6|TRBV11-2|few|-
CASSPGISPFSNNSPLHF
TGTGCCAGCAGCCCAGGGATTTCCCCATTTTCTAATAATTCACCCCTCCACTTT
>TRBJ1-6|TRBV18|once|TRBD1
CASSPDRRANSPLHF
TGTGCCAGCTCACCGGACAGGCGCGCAAATTCACCCCTCCACTTT
>TRBJ2-2|TRBV15|-|-
CATSRDAPLSGELFF
TGTGCCACCAGCAGAGACGCCCCTTTGAGCGGGGAGCTGTTTTTT
>TRBJ1-5|TRBV29-1|few|TRBD1
CSAMTGDQPQHF
TGCAGCGCCATGACAGGGGATCAGCCCCAGCATTTT
>TRBJ2-4|TRBV4-3|-|TRBD2
CASSQGVTSGSLKNIQYF
TGCGCCAGCAGCCAAGGGGTGACTAGCGGGAGTCTCAAAAACATTCAGTACTTC
>TRBJ2-1|TRBV5-6|once|TRBD1
CASSLVVTGLYNEQFF
TGTGCCAGCAGCTTGGTCGTGACAGGGCTATACAATGAGCAGTTCTTC
>TRBJ1-2|TRBV27|-|-
CASSSKRTVTLYGYTF
TGTGCCAGCAGTTCCAAACGGACAGTGACTCTCTATGGCTACACCTTC
>TRBJ1-2|TRBV5-5|-|-
CASSLTVLGYTF
TGTGCCAGCAGCTTGACGGTCTTAGGCTACACCTTC
>TRBJ1-3|TRBV5-4|-|TRBD1
CASSLRGPSGNTIYF
TGTGCCAGCAGCTTAAGGGGGCCCTCTGGAAACACCATATATTTT
>TRBJ2-3|TRBV18|-|-
CASSLQGGTDTQYF
TGTGCCAGCTCTCTACAGGGGGGGACAGATACGCAGTATTTT
>TRBJ2-5|TRBV5-6|-|-
CASSLARDRWETQYF
TGTGCCAGCAGCTTGGCCAGGGATAGGTGGGAGACCCAGTACTTC
>TRBJ2-3|TRBV5-6|-|TRBD2
CASSVDAGADTQYF
TGTGCCAGCAGCGTCGACGCGGGGGCAGATACGCAGTATTTT
>TRBJ2-7|TRBV3-1/TRBV3-2|-|-
CASSQAPRSSYEQYF
TGTGCCAGCAGCCAAGCGCCGAGGTCTTCCTACGAGCAGTACTTC
>TRBJ1-1|TRBV30|-|-
CAWFSAVTEAFF
TGTGCCTGGTTCAGTGCAGTCACTGAAGCTTTCTTT
>TRBJ2-5|TRBV3-1/TRBV3-2|-|-
CASSRQYATQYF
TGTGCCAGCAGCCGACAGTACGCGACCCAGTACTTC
>TRBJ2-1|TRBV18|-|-
CASSPNVQEHGGEQFF
TGTGCCAGCTCACCCAATGTCCAGGAACACGGGGGAGAGCAGTTCTTC
>TRBJ1-1|TRBV11-1|-|-
CASSWGGLDGKAFF
TGTGCCAGCAGCTGGGGGGGACTGGACGGCAAAGCTTTCTTT
>TRBJ2-3|TRBV14|-|-
CASSQQQGPHTDTQYF
TGTGCCAGCAGCCAGCAACAGGGCCCTCATACAGATACGCAGTATTTT
>TRBJ1-4|TRBV28|-|TRBD1
CASSSDRGRVNEKLFF
TGTGCCAGCAGTTCGGACAGGGGGAGGGTGAATGAAAAACTGTTTTTT
>TRBJ2-2|TRBV5-4|few|-
CASSQAGGPTGELFF
TGTGCCAGCAGCCAAGCCGGGGGGCCAACCGGGGAGCTGTTTTTT
>TRBJ1-3|TRBV19|once|-
CASSPGYLSGNTIYF
TGTGCCAGTAGTCCGGGGTATCTCTCTGGAAACACCATATATTTT
>TRBJ1-1|TRBV15|-|-
CATSRAVGGDRNTEAFF
TGTGCCACCAGCAGAGCTGTCGGGGGTGATCGGAACACTGAAGCTTTCTTT
>TRBJ2-2|TRBV4-2|-|TRBD1
CASSGGQPNTGELFF
TGTGCCAGCAGCGGGGGACAGCCGAACACCGGGGAGCTGTTTTTT
>TRBJ1-6|TRBV9|-|-
CASSVDRASPLHF
TGTGCCAGCAGCGTAGACAGGGCTTCACCCCTCCACTTT
>TRBJ2-1|TRBV7-9|-|-
CASSLARGFRNEQFF
TGTGCCAGCAGCTTAGCGCGAGGGTTTCGGAATGAGCAGTTCTTC
>TRBJ1-2|TRBV19|once|-
CATTGLINYGYTF
TGTGCCACTACAGGGCTGATTAACTATGGCTACACCTTC
>TRBJ2-5|TRBV7-2|-|TRBD2
CASSLEVAGIQETQYF
TGTGCCAGCAGCTTAGAGGTAGCGGGGATCCAAGAGACCCAGTACTTC
>TRBJ2-4|TRBV24-1|-|TRBD1
CATSDQGTGKLWGNIQYF
TGTGCCACCAGTGACCAGGGGACAGGGAAGTTGTGGGGAAACATTCAGTACTTC
>TRBJ1-2|TRBV14|-|-
CASSLRSSGSYGYTF
TGTGCCAGCAGCTTAAGGTCGTCAGGCAGCTATGGCTACACCTTC
>TRBJ1-1|TRBV10-3|-|-
CAISGAGDTMNTEAFF
TGTGCCATCAGTGGCGCGGGGGATACTATGAACACTGAAGCTTTCTTT
>TRBJ2-7|TRBV30|-|TRBD1
CAWSKRGQGFHEQYF
TGTGCCTGGAGTAAAAGGGGACAGGGCTTCCACGAGCAGTACTTC
>TRBJ2-3|TRBV13|-|TRBD1
CASSFDRGRFDTQYF
TGTGCCAGCAGCTTCGACAGGGGGCGCTTCGATACGCAGTATTTT
>TRBJ1-1|TRBV18|-|-
CASSPQGLNTEAFF
TGTGCCAGCTCACCCCAGGGGTTGAACACTGAAGCTTTCTTT
>TRBJ1-2|TRBV19|-|TRBD1
CASSIWTGEYRSYGYTF
TGTGCCAGTAGTATCTGGACAGGGGAGTATAGAAGCTATGGCTACACCTTC
>TRBJ1-4|TRBV5-1|few|TRBD1
CASSSQGAGEKLFF
TGCGCCAGCAGCTCCCAGGGGGCAGGAGAAAAACTGTTTTTT
>TRBJ2-5|TRBV7-9|-|TRBD1
CASSLGQGKETQYF
TGTGCCAGCAGCTTGGGACAGGGAAAGGAGACCCAGTACTTC
>TRBJ2-3|TRBV5-4|-|TRBD2
CASSLGASGGFDTQYF
TGTGCCAGCAGCTTGGGAGCTAGCGGGGGGTTCGATACGCAGTATTTT
>TRBJ2-5|TRBV2|-|-
CASRARDTQYF
TGTGCCAGCAGGGCCCGGGATACCCAGTACTTC
>TRBJ2-2|TRBV5-1|-|TRBD2
CASSLLAGGNTGELFF
TGCGCCAGCAGCTTACTAGCGGGGGGGAACACCGGGGAGCTGTTTTTT
>TRBJ2-5|TRBV29-1|-|-
CSVATGGVETQYF
TGCAGCGTCGCCACAGGGGGGGTAGAGACCCAGTACTTC
>TRBJ2-3|TRBV30|-|-
CAWSSLGRATDTQYF
TGTGCCTGGAGTTCCCTGGGCAGGGCGACAGATACGCAGTATTTT
>TRBJ2-2|TRBV11-2|-|-
CASSLDPGRGSTGELFF
TGTGCCAGCAGCTTAGATCCAGGGAGGGGGTCAACCGGGGAGCTGTTTTTT
>TRBJ2-1|TRBV6-4|-|TRBD1
CASSVNRGYDEQFF
TGTGCCAGCAGTGTAAACAGGGGGTACGATGAGCAGTTCTTC
>TRBJ2-2|TRBV5-5|-|-
CASSLFTSRFPGELFF
TGTGCCAGCAGCTTGTTTACTAGCCGTTTCCCGGGGGAGCTGTTTTTT
>TRBJ1-2|TRBV30|-|TRBD1
CAWSRADRGFSNYTF
TGTGCCTGGAGTCGGGCTGACAGGGGGTTCTCCAACTACACCTTC
>TRBJ2-2|TRBV6-2/TRBV6-3|-|TRBD1
CASSLLGQGRNTGELFF
TGTGCCAGCAGTCTACTTGGACAGGGGCGAAACACCGGGGAGCTGTTTTTT